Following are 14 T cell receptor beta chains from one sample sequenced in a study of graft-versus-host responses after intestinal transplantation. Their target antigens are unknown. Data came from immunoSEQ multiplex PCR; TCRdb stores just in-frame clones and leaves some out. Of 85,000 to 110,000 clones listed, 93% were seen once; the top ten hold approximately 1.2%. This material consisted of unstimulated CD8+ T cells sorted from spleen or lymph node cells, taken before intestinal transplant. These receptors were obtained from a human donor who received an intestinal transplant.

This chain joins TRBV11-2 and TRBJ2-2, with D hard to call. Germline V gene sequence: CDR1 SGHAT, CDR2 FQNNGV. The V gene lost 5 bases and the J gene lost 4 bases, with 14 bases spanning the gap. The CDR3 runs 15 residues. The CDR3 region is CASSPTKGSTGELFF. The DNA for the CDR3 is TGTGCCAGCAGCCCTACCAAGGGTAGCACCGGGGAGCTGTTTTTT.

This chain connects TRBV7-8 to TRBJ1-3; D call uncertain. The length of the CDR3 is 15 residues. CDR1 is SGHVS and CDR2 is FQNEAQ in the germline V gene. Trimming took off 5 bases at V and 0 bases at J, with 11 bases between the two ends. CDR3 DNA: TGTGCCAGCAGCCAAAATTTTTACTCTGGAAACACCATATATTTT. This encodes CASSQNFYSGNTIYF.

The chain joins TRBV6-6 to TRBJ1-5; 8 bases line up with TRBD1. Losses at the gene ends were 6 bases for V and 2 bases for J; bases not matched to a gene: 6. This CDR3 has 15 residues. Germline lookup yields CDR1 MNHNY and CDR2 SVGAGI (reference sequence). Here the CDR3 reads CASSPGGLGNQPQHF. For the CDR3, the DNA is TGTGCCAGCAGCCCAGGGGGCTTGGGCAATCAGCCCCAGCATTTT.

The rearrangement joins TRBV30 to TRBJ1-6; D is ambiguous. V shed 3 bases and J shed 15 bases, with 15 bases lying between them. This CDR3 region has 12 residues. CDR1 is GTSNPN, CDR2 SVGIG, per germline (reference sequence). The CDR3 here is CAWRGKRGGLHF. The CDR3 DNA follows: TGTGCCTGGAGGGGGAAGCGGGGAGGCCTCCACTTT.

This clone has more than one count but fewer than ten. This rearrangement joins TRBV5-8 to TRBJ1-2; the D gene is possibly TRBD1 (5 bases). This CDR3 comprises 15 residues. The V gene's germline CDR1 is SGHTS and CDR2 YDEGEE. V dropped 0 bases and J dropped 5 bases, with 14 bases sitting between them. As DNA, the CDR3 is TGTGCCAGCAGCTTGGTGACCAGGGAGACTTATGGCTACACCTTC. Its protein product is CASSLVTRETYGYTF. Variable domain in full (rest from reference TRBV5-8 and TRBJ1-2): EAGVTQSPTHLIKTRGQQATLRCSPISGHTSVYWYQQALGLGLQFLLWYDEGEERNRGNFPPRFSGRQFPNYSSELNVNALELEDSALYLCASSLVTRETYGYTFGSGTRLTVV.

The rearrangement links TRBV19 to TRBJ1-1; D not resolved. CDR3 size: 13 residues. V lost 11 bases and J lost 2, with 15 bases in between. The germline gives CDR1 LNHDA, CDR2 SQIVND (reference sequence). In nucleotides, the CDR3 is TGTGCCTCCCTAGACTGGGGAAACACTGAAGCTTTCTTT. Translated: CASLDWGNTEAFF.

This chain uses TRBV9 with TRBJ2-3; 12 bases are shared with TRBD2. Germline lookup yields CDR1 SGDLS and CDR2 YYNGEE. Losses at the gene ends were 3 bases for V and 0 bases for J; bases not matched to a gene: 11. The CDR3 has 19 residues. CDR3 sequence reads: CASSASRLAGAPSTDTQYF. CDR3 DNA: TGTGCCAGCAGCGCGTCACGACTAGCGGGGGCCCCTAGCACAGATACGCAGTATTTT.

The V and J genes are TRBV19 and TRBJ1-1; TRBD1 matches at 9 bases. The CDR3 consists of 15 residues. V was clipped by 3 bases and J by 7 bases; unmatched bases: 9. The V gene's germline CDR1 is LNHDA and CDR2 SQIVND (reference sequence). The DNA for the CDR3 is TGTGCCAGTAGTATTGGAGACAGGGGGTATGGTGAAGCTTTCTTT. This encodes CASSIGDRGYGEAFF.

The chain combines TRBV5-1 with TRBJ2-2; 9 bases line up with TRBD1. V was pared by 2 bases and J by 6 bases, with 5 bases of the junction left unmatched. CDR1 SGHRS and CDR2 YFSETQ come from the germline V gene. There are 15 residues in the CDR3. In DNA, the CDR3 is TGCGCCAGCAGCTTCGGGACAGGGTTGGCCGGGGAGCTGTTTTTT. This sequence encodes CASSFGTGLAGELFF.

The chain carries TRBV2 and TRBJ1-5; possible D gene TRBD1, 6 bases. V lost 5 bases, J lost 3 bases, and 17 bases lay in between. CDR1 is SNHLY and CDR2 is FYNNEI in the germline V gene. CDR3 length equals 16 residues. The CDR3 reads CASSLSVTGNNQPQHF. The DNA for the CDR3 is TGTGCCAGCAGTCTAAGTGTGACAGGCAACAATCAGCCCCAGCATTTT.

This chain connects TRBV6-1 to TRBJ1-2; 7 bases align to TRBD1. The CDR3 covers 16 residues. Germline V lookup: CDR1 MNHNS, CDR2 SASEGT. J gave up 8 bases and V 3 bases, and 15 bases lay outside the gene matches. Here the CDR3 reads CASSEGDRPNSDGYTF. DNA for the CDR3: TGTGCCAGCAGTGAGGGGGACAGACCTAACTCCGACGGCTACACCTTC.

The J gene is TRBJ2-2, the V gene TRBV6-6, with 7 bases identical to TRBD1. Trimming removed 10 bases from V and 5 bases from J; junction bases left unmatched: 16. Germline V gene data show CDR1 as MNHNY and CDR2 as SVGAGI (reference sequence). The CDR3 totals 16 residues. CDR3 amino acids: CATHNGGRGRTGELFF. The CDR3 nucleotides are TGTGCCACTCACAATGGGGGCAGGGGGAGAACCGGGGAGCTGTTTTTT.

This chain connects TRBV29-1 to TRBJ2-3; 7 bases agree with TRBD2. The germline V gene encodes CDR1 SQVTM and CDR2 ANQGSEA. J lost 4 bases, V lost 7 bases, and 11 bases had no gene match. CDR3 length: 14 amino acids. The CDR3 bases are TGCAGCGCCTCGGACCTAGCGGACGCAGATACGCAGTATTTT. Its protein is CSASDLADADTQYF.

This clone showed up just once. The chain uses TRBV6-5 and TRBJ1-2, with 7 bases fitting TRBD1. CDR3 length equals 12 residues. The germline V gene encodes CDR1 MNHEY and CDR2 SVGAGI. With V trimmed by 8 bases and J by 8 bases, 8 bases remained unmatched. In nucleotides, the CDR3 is TGTGCCAGCCCGGACAGGAGCGGCGGCTACACCTTC. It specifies CASPDRSGGYTF.